The 27 T cell receptor beta chains below all came from one sample that was sequenced in a study of blood T cell repertoires in COVID-19. TCRdb's copy holds only in-frame clones and misses some; the assay was immunoSEQ multiplex PCR. The table records roughly 34,000 clones, roughly nine tenths of them present only once. The sample consisted of peripheral blood. These receptor sequences come from an elderly woman with active or convalescent COVID-19.

Details on this clone: At one boundary the junction diverges from the germline segment, which might be a read error. V usage is TRBV2 and J usage is TRBJ1-5, with 10 bases identical to TRBD1. Germline loops: CDR1 SNHLY, CDR2 FYNNEI. The length of the CDR3 is 16 residues. CDR3 residues: CASSKAGTGAGQPQHF. The CDR3 DNA reads TGTGCCAGCAGTAAAGCCGGGACAGGGGCAGGTCAGCCCCAGCATTTT.

The J gene is TRBJ2-2, the V gene TRBV24-1; 8 nucleotides align to TRBD1. CDR3 length: 14 residues. Germline V gene data show CDR1 as KGHDR and CDR2 as SFDVKD. V shed 9 bases and J 1 base; nucleotides not matched to a gene: 3. CDR3 protein: CATAGTGNTGELFF. CDR3 nucleotide sequence: TGTGCCACCGCCGGGACAGGGAACACCGGGGAGCTGTTTTTT.

This chain links TRBV5-6 with TRBJ2-4; maybe TRBD2 (6 bases). The CDR3 is 12 residues long. Trimming cost V 0 bases and J 12 bases, with 10 bases left between them. Germline-derived CDR1 and CDR2 are SGHDT and YYEEEE. CDR3 in DNA: TGTGCCAGCAGCTTGGTGGGGGGAGCTCAGTACTTC. Its protein is CASSLVGGAQYF.

V usage is TRBV7-6 and J usage is TRBJ1-1, with 12 nucleotides matching TRBD1. This CDR3 is 19 amino acids long. Unmatched junction bases numbered 17, after V lost 5 bases and J lost 4 bases. In germline, CDR1 is SGHVS, CDR2 FNYEAQ. The CDR3 spells CASSAQQPGQGARGTEAFF. CDR3 in DNA: TGTGCCAGCAGCGCACAACAGCCGGGACAGGGGGCGAGGGGCACTGAAGCTTTCTTT.

This clone has a handful of counts. The chain uses TRBV19 and TRBJ1-2; 9 bases line up with TRBD1. The V segment lost 4 bases and the J segment 2 bases; nucleotides outside the gene matches: 5. The germline V gene encodes CDR1 LNHDA and CDR2 SQIVND (reference sequence). The CDR3 has 15 residues. The CDR3 here is CASSTPGQGNYGYTF. CDR3 DNA: TGTGCCAGTAGTACGCCCGGACAGGGGAACTATGGCTACACCTTC.

This chain connects TRBV4-1 to TRBJ1-2, with D possibly TRBD1 on 5 matching bases. In germline, CDR1 is MGHRA, CDR2 YSYEKL. Trimming stripped 4 bases from V and 8 bases from J, with 11 bases between. The CDR3 contains 12 residues. CDR3 nucleotide sequence: TGCGCCAGCAGCCTTAGGGGTGAGGGCTACACCTTC. It codes for CASSLRGEGYTF.

The J gene is TRBJ2-2, the V gene TRBV16; 7 bases line up with TRBD2. The V segment lost 2 bases and the J segment 6 bases; nucleotides outside the gene matches: 3. Looked up from germline, CDR1 is KGHSY and CDR2 is FQNENV. CDR3 size: 14 residues. In DNA, the CDR3 is TGTGCCAGCAGCCAAGAGCGGGGACCCGGGGAGCTGTTTTTT. It encodes CASSQERGPGELFF.

The chain has TRBV11-2 and TRBJ2-1; 9 nucleotides agree with TRBD1. The trim removed 4 bases at V and 4 bases at J, leaving 8 bases unmatched. Germline CDR1 reads SGHAT; CDR2 reads FQNNGV. The CDR3 has 16 residues. This CDR3 is CASSSYRGRKYNEQFF. The CDR3 DNA follows: TGTGCCAGCAGCTCTTACAGGGGGCGCAAGTACAATGAGCAGTTCTTC.

The gene calls are TRBV24-1 and TRBJ2-1; perhaps TRBD2 as D (6 bases). The CDR3 contains 16 residues. Trimming cost V 0 bases and J 8 bases, with 16 bases left between them. Germline V gene lookup returns CDR1 KGHDR and CDR2 SFDVKD. The CDR3 sequence is CATSDLTSPSIDEQFF. The CDR3 region has the DNA TGTGCCACCAGTGATTTGACTAGCCCTTCAATTGATGAGCAGTTCTTC.

The gene calls are TRBV19 and TRBJ1-6; 8 nucleotides agree with TRBD1. V lost 4 bases and J lost 7; bases outside the gene matches: 6. Per the germline V gene, CDR1 is LNHDA and CDR2 is SQIVND (reference sequence). The CDR3 runs to 15 residues. CDR3: CASSTQGERNSPLHF. The CDR3 nucleotides read TGTGCCAGTAGTACACAGGGGGAGCGGAATTCACCCCTCCACTTT.

V and J are TRBV20-1 and TRBJ2-5, with TRBD2 identical over 12 bases. Germline loops: CDR1 DFQATT, CDR2 SNEGSKA (reference sequence). V lost 3 bases to trimming and J lost 5 bases; unmatched junction nucleotides: 10. The CDR3 spans 16 residues. The CDR3 here is CSASGSSGGAGETQYF. The DNA of the CDR3 is TGCAGTGCTAGTGGTTCTAGCGGGGGGGCCGGGGAGACCCAGTACTTC.

For the CDR3, the DNA is TGTGCCAGCAGTGTCGCAGGGACACTGGGCTACACCTTC. This sequence encodes CASSVAGTLGYTF. The chain uses TRBV2 and TRBJ1-2; perhaps TRBD1 as D (6 bases). V was pared by 4 bases and J by 8 bases, with 14 bases between. CDR1 and CDR2 (germline): SNHLY, FYNNEI. The CDR3 spans 13 residues.

The chain combines TRBV5-1 with TRBJ2-7; D remains unclear. The V gene's germline CDR1 is SGHRS and CDR2 YFSETQ. V was clipped by 0 bases and J by 4 bases, with 5 bases between them. The CDR3 spans 12 residues. CDR3 protein: CASSLGYYEQYF. CDR3 DNA sequence: TGCGCCAGCAGCTTGGGTTATTACGAGCAGTACTTC.

J is TRBJ2-1 and V is TRBV6-5; no clear D. Trimming removed 0 bases from V and 6 bases from J, with 15 bases in between. CDR1 and CDR2 (germline): MNHEY, SVGAGI. The CDR3 loop spans 16 amino acids. The CDR3 DNA sequence: TGTGCCAGCAGTTACTCACGCTCGGTCCCGGTCAATGAGCAGTTCTTC. Translating it yields CASSYSRSVPVNEQFF.

The chain is built from TRBV30 and TRBJ2-3, with 11 bases matching TRBD1. This CDR3 is 13 amino acids long. V was clipped by 5 bases and J by 5 bases; unmatched bases: 3. Germline loops: CDR1 GTSNPN, CDR2 SVGIG (reference sequence). The CDR3 DNA follows: TGTGCCTGGGGGACAGGGGGAATAGATACGCAGTATTTT. Protein: CAWGTGGIDTQYF.

The genes are TRBV2 and TRBJ2-1; 10 bases are a match to TRBD2. This CDR3 has 15 residues. The germline gives CDR1 SNHLY, CDR2 FYNNEI. The V gene end was trimmed by 5 bases and the J gene end by 7 bases; junction bases not matched to a gene: 8. For the CDR3, the DNA is TGTGCCAGCAGTTCCGGGACTAGCGTTTATAATGAGCAGTTCTTC. Its translation is CASSSGTSVYNEQFF.

A few counts support this clone. The chain links TRBV2 to TRBJ2-7, with D tentatively TRBD1 (5 bases). The ends were cut back, 1 base at V and 3 bases at J, with 10 bases in the middle. Germline V CDR1 and CDR2: SNHLY, FYNNEI. This CDR3 has 14 amino acids. CDR3 nucleotide sequence: TGTGCCAGCAGTGAAGAAAACAGGTTCTACGAGCAGTACTTC. This codes for CASSEENRFYEQYF.

This clone was seen a few times. The gene calls are TRBV27 and TRBJ1-2; D is ambiguous. The germline gives CDR1 MNHEY, CDR2 SMNVEV (reference sequence). V shed 1 base and J shed 4 bases, with 10 bases lying between them. This CDR3 has 14 residues. The CDR3 here is CASSLYPSIYGYTF. The CDR3 coding sequence is TGTGCCAGCAGTTTATATCCCAGTATCTATGGCTACACCTTC.

This clone was seen just once. The CDR3 is CSVAQGGGGYTF. The CDR3 DNA reads as TGCAGCGTTGCCCAAGGGGGCGGAGGCTACACCTTC. This rearrangement joins TRBV29-1 to TRBJ1-2; 7 nucleotides agree with TRBD1. Germline V gene lookup returns CDR1 SQVTM and CDR2 ANQGSEA. The J segment lost 8 bases and the V segment lost 4 bases, leaving 7 bases of the junction unmatched. The CDR3 covers 12 residues.

The chain is built from TRBV2 and TRBJ1-1, with 7 positions matching TRBD1. CDR1 SNHLY and CDR2 FYNNEI come from the germline V gene. The CDR3 totals 14 residues. Trimming cost V 6 bases and J 7 bases; bases outside gene matches: 11. The CDR3 nucleotides are TGTGCCAGCAGAAGAGGACAGGCCGGCTTTGAAGCTTTCTTT. Translated: CASRRGQAGFEAFF.

CDR3 protein: CASSVTRAGGPQHF. The CDR3 DNA reads TGTGCCAGCAGTGTTACCAGGGCCGGTGGGCCCCAGCATTTT. This rearrangement joins TRBV2 to TRBJ1-5, with D possibly being TRBD1 (5 bases). Germline CDR1 is SNHLY and CDR2 is FYNNEI. This CDR3 is 14 amino acids long. V lost 4 bases, J lost 9 bases, and 16 bases lay in between.

This chain uses TRBV28 with TRBJ2-2, with TRBD1 identical over 7 bases. After removal of 2 bases from V and 11 bases from J, the junction contained 8 bases not matched to a gene. The CDR3 is 14 amino acids. CDR1 MDHEN and CDR2 SYDVKM come from the germline V gene. Written as DNA, the CDR3 is TGTGCCAGCAGTTTACAAACAGGGGAATTAGAGCTGTTTTTT. This codes for CASSLQTGELELFF.

This chain connects TRBV2 to TRBJ2-5, with 13 bases lining up with TRBD2. Looked up from germline, CDR1 is SNHLY and CDR2 is FYNNEI. The junction had 8 bases not matched to a gene; V was cut back by 6 bases and J by 4 bases. The CDR3 spans 16 residues. The DNA of the CDR3 is TGTGCCAGCAGGCCCCGGACTAGCGGGGGAAGAGAGACCCAGTACTTC. It is translated as CASRPRTSGGRETQYF.

This clone showed up just once. J is TRBJ2-4 and V is TRBV11-2; D is possibly TRBD1 (7 bases). Germline-derived CDR1 and CDR2 are SGHAT and FQNNGV. V dropped 2 bases and J dropped 6 bases, with 17 bases sitting between them. This CDR3 contains 16 residues. This CDR3 reads CASSLYAGQTLNIQYF. CDR3 nucleotides: TGTGCCAGCAGCTTATACGCGGGACAGACCTTAAACATTCAGTACTTC.

The chain links TRBV12-3 or TRBV12-4 to TRBJ1-2; no clear D gene. V lost 5 bases and J 4 bases, leaving 8 bases between the germline ends. This CDR3 region has 12 residues. CDR3 sequence (DNA): TGTGCCAGCAGTACCTTCGGCTATGGCTACACCTTC. Its translation is CASSTFGYGYTF.

This clone was picked up a small number of times. CDR3: CASSMLAGVEFF. Here the CDR3 DNA reads TGTGCCAGTAGTATGTTAGCGGGGGTGGAGTTCTTC. The chain is built from TRBV19 and TRBJ2-1; TRBD2 matches 9 bases. V lost 3 bases, J lost 14 bases, and 5 bases stayed unmatched. Germline V gives CDR1 LNHDA, CDR2 SQIVND (reference sequence). The CDR3 contains 12 residues.

The chain carries TRBV5-4 and TRBJ2-7; D gene unclear. Germline V gene data show CDR1 as SGHNT and CDR2 as YYREEE (reference sequence). V was shortened by 0 bases and J by 0 bases, with 13 bases between the two germline ends. The CDR3 loop spans 16 amino acids. CDR3 residues: CASSLARIRSSYEQYF. Written as DNA, the CDR3 is TGTGCCAGCAGCTTGGCCCGTATTAGGAGCTCCTACGAGCAGTACTTC.